One and the same sample provided the 25 T cell receptor beta chains below, sequenced in a study of T cell repertoires in cytomegalovirus infection. In TCRdb, the reads were re-called with MiXCR into one record per CDR3 protein. This table has 200,000 or so distinct CDR3 sequences, roughly a fifth appearing once. Material: PBMCs. The receptor set was obtained from a human donor in good health (CMV status not recorded). Some clones in this sample may be carry-over from other donors' samples.

V usage is TRBV24-1 and J usage is TRBJ2-2, with unresolved D. The germline V gene has CDR1 KGHDR and CDR2 SFDVKD. The CDR3 loop spans 15 amino acids. V was shortened by 9 bases and J by 3 bases, with 16 bases between the two germline ends. The CDR3 reads CATSRDARYTGELFF. The DNA for the CDR3 is TGTGCCACCTCTCGCGATGCGAGATACACCGGGGAGCTGTTTTTT.

This chain links TRBV7-9 with TRBJ1-1, with a tentative D call TRBD1 (5 bases). CDR1 is SEHNR and CDR2 is FQNEAQ in the germline V gene (reference sequence). CDR3 length equals 14 residues. The V gene lost 4 bases and the J gene lost 0 bases, with 9 bases spanning the gap. The CDR3 DNA follows: TGTGCCAGCAGCTCGGGACGTATGAACACTGAAGCTTTCTTT. Its translation: CASSSGRMNTEAFF.

This clonotype was seen more than once but under ten times. The rearrangement links TRBV19 to TRBJ2-1; D could derive from TRBD1 or TRBD2 (5 bases each). This CDR3 spans 15 amino acids. Germline CDR1 and CDR2: LNHDA and SQIVND (reference sequence). V was clipped by 0 bases and J by 2 bases, with 8 bases between them. CDR3 coding DNA: TGTGCCAGTAGTATAGACGGGGCGCCCTACAATGAGCAGTTCTTC. Translation gives CASSIDGAPYNEQFF.

Ten or more counts support this clonotype. The DNA of the CDR3 is TGTGCCAGCAGCTTATACGAAAAACAGGGGTTAGCGGGCAGCTCCTACAATGAGCAGTTCTTC. Amino acid sequence: CASSLYEKQGLAGSSYNEQFF. V gene TRBV7-2 combines with J gene TRBJ2-1; either TRBD1 or TRBD2 may supply D (7 bases each). Deletions cut 2 bases from V and 0 bases from J, with 26 bases between. Germline V lookup: CDR1 SGHTA, CDR2 FQGNSA. The CDR3 is 21 amino acids.

This clonotype has more than one count but fewer than ten. The V gene is TRBV7-3, the J gene TRBJ1-1; TRBD1 might be the D (5 bases). This CDR3 spans 14 amino acids. V was shortened by 3 bases and J by 5 bases, with 13 bases between the two germline ends. CDR1 SGHTA and CDR2 FQGTGA come from the germline V gene. CDR3 residues: CASSLGTEGTEAFF. The CDR3 DNA follows: TGTGCCAGCAGCTTGGGGACGGAGGGGACTGAAGCTTTCTTT.

This clonotype has a handful of counts. The V call is TRBV24-1, the J call TRBJ2-3, with TRBD2 as a possible D gene (5 bases). The CDR3 runs to 14 residues. The germline CDR1 and CDR2 sequences are KGHDR and SFDVKD. V lost 9 bases and J 1 base, leaving 13 bases between the germline ends. The CDR3 spells CATHSSRGTDTQYF. The CDR3 nucleotides read TGTGCCACCCACAGCTCGAGGGGCACAGATACGCAGTATTTT.

This clonotype occurred a few times. V usage is TRBV5-1 and J usage is TRBJ1-1; D is unclear. Germline V CDR1 and CDR2: SGHRS, YFSETQ. This CDR3 comprises 13 residues. Trimming stripped 0 bases from V and 4 bases from J, with 7 bases between. This CDR3 is CASSLVVSTEAFF. CDR3 nucleotides: TGCGCCAGCAGCTTGGTAGTCAGCACTGAAGCTTTCTTT.

This chain joins TRBV2 and TRBJ2-3; D remains ambiguous. The CDR3 length is 15 residues. V gave up 3 bases and J gave up 1 base, with 11 bases separating them. In germline, CDR1 is SNHLY, CDR2 FYNNEI. The CDR3 protein is CASSEGIQGTDTQYF. CDR3 DNA sequence: TGTGCCAGCAGTGAGGGTATCCAGGGCACAGATACGCAGTATTTT.

This clonotype has a count of ten or more. The V call is TRBV6-2 or TRBV6-3, the J call TRBJ2-1; D might be TRBD2 (6 bases). The germline V gene encodes CDR1 MNHEY and CDR2 SVGEGT. CDR3 length: 14 residues. V shed 10 bases and J shed 9 bases, with 22 bases lying between them. The CDR3 DNA follows: TGTGCCATCAAGGAGGAGGGAAGGCTTGGTGAGCAGTTCTTC. Translating gives CAIKEEGRLGEQFF.

This clonotype occurred a few times. The J gene is TRBJ1-2, the V gene TRBV7-8, with 7 bases fitting TRBD1. The CDR3 has 13 residues. Germline V CDR1 and CDR2: SGHVS, FQNEAQ. Trimming cost V 1 base and J 7 bases; bases outside gene matches: 3. CDR3 amino acids: CASSLEGARGYTF. The CDR3 DNA reads TGTGCCAGCAGCTTAGAGGGGGCGCGTGGCTACACCTTC.

This clonotype was observed a handful of times. The rearrangement uses TRBV4-3 and TRBJ2-7; D gene unclear. Trimming left V 3 bases short and J 5 bases short, with 14 bases between. Germline V gives CDR1 LGHNA, CDR2 YSLEER. The CDR3 runs 14 residues. The CDR3 DNA follows: TGCGCCAGCAGCCACAACGCCCCCGGCGACGAGCAGTACTTC. This encodes CASSHNAPGDEQYF.

This chain joins TRBV2 and TRBJ2-2, with 7 bases lining up with TRBD1. Germline CDR1 SNHLY, CDR2 FYNNEI. CDR3 length: 15 residues. The V gene end was trimmed by 10 bases and the J gene end by 5 bases; junction bases not matched to a gene: 13. As DNA, the CDR3 is TGTGCCACCCAGGGGGTACAGGGTTGGACCGGGGAGCTGTTTTTT. Its protein is CATQGVQGWTGELFF.

This clonotype was seen ten or more times. The V call is TRBV19, the J call TRBJ1-1; D gene uncertain. V dropped 3 bases and J dropped 0 bases, with 14 bases sitting between them. Germline CDR1 reads LNHDA; CDR2 reads SQIVND (reference sequence). This CDR3 has 16 amino acids. This CDR3 reads CASSIPWQAMNTEAFF. CDR3 DNA: TGTGCCAGTAGTATCCCTTGGCAGGCTATGAACACTGAAGCTTTCTTT. Complete variable domain (other parts from reference TRBV19 and TRBJ1-1): DGGITQSPKYLFRKEGQNVTLSCEQNLNHDAMYWYRQDPGQGLRLIYYSQIVNDFQKGDIAEGYSVSREKKESFPLTVTSAQKNPTAFYLCASSIPWQAMNTEAFFGQGTRLTVV.

This chain joins TRBV7-2 and TRBJ2-3; no clear D gene. CDR3 length: 15 residues. Trimming took 3 bases from V and 6 from J, leaving 16 bases between them. Germline CDR1 SGHTA, CDR2 FQGNSA. CDR3 sequence: CASSFGSSGADTQYF. Here the CDR3 DNA reads TGTGCCAGCAGCTTTGGCAGCTCAGGAGCGGATACGCAGTATTTT.

This clonotype was observed at least ten times. This chain connects TRBV7-2 to TRBJ1-4; D is unclear. CDR1 is SGHTA, CDR2 FQGNSA, per germline. V was pared by 0 bases and J by 5 bases, with 4 bases between. This CDR3 region has 13 residues. The CDR3 protein is CASSLAVNEKLFF. The CDR3 region has the DNA TGTGCCAGCAGCTTAGCCGTGAATGAAAAACTGTTTTTT. Using reference TRBV7-2 and TRBJ1-4 for the parts outside the CDR3, the full variable domain is GAGVSQSPSNKVTEKGKDVELRCDPISGHTALYWYRQSLGQGLEFLIYFQGNSAPDKSGLPSDRFSAERTGGSVSTLTIQRTQQEDSAVYLCASSLAVNEKLFFGSGTQLSVL.

The J gene is TRBJ2-3, the V gene TRBV20-1; D perhaps matches TRBD2 (5 bases). V gave up 6 bases and J gave up 4 bases, with 8 bases separating them. The CDR3 contains 11 residues. The V gene's germline CDR1 is DFQATT and CDR2 SNEGSKA (reference sequence). CDR3 protein: CSATLADTQYF. In nucleotides, the CDR3 is TGCAGTGCGACACTAGCAGATACGCAGTATTTT.

This rearrangement joins TRBV23-1 to TRBJ1-1; TRBD1 aligns across 8 bases. TRBV23-1 is an ORF; its function is uncertain. With 6 bases clipped from V and 1 base from J, the junction kept 4 bases outside the gene matches. This CDR3 has 14 amino acids. In DNA, the CDR3 is TGCGCCAGCAGGCGGACAGGGTCGAACACTGAAGCTTTCTTT. Amino acid sequence: CASRRTGSNTEAFF.

The chain is built from TRBV5-1 and TRBJ2-4; unclear D gene. CDR3 size: 12 residues. V lost 4 bases and J lost 9, with 11 bases in between. Germline V gene sequence: CDR1 SGHRS, CDR2 YFSETQ. The CDR3 nucleotides are TGCGCCAGCAGCCAGCAATTGGGCATTCAGTACTTC. This encodes CASSQQLGIQYF. Looking up the rest from reference TRBV5-1 and TRBJ2-4 gives the full variable domain: KAGVTQTPRYLIKTRGQQVTLSCSPISGHRSVSWYQQTPGQGLQFLFEYFSETQRNKGNFPGRFSGRQFSNSRSEMNVSTLELGDSALYLCASSQQLGIQYFGAGTRLSVL.

This chain joins TRBV6-1 and TRBJ2-3; D perhaps matches TRBD1 (5 bases). V lost 5 bases to trimming and J lost 5 bases, with 17 bases between them. This CDR3 is 15 amino acids long. Germline lookup yields CDR1 MNHNS and CDR2 SASEGT. The CDR3 nucleotides are TGTGCCAGCAGTAACCTACGACAGAGAAAAGATACGCAGTATTTT. It encodes CASSNLRQRKDTQYF.

This clonotype was counted a few times. The rearrangement links TRBV19 to TRBJ1-1; D is ambiguous. From germline, CDR1 is LNHDA and CDR2 SQIVND (reference sequence). The CDR3 loop spans 16 amino acids. Deletions cut 1 base from V and 1 base from J, with 13 bases between. The CDR3, as DNA: TGTGCCAGTAGTATAGTCCATTCCCCGGGGAACACTGAAGCTTTCTTT. Amino acids: CASSIVHSPGNTEAFF. The full variable domain, completed using reference TRBV19 and TRBJ1-1, is DGGITQSPKYLFRKEGQNVTLSCEQNLNHDAMYWYRQDPGQGLRLIYYSQIVNDFQKGDIAEGYSVSREKKESFPLTVTSAQKNPTAFYLCASSIVHSPGNTEAFFGQGTRLTVV.

This clonotype was seen more than once but under ten times. This sequence joins TRBV18 and TRBJ1-2; 7 bases are shared with TRBD1. This CDR3 has 20 amino acids. The V gene's germline CDR1 is KGHSH and CDR2 LQKENI. The V segment lost 0 bases and the J segment 4 bases; nucleotides outside the gene matches: 20. The CDR3 sequence: CASSPPSHRDSTSGGYGYTF. CDR3 nucleotide sequence: TGTGCCAGCTCACCACCCTCCCACCGGGACAGCACATCCGGTGGCTATGGCTACACCTTC.

This clonotype was detected only a few times. CDR3 sequence reads: CASRRQTGRNTEAFF. CDR3 in DNA: TGTGCCAGCAGACGCCAGACAGGGAGGAACACTGAAGCTTTCTTT. This chain uses TRBV7-9 with TRBJ1-1; 7 bases agree with TRBD1. In germline, CDR1 is SEHNR, CDR2 FQNEAQ (reference sequence). Losses at the gene ends were 6 bases for V and 1 base for J; bases not matched to a gene: 8. CDR3 length equals 15 residues.

As concerns this clonotype: A much larger clone differs from this one at a single base, so this may be a read error. The chain couples TRBV12-3 or TRBV12-4 to TRBJ2-5; 10 bases line up with TRBD2. This CDR3 comprises 16 residues. V lost 2 bases to trimming and J lost 1 base; unmatched junction nucleotides: 4. CDR3 amino acids: CASSLSTSGAQETQYF. DNA of the CDR3: TGTGCCAGCAGTTTATCTACTAGCGGGGCCCAAGAGACCCAGTACTTC.

The table lists this clonotype with a few counts. The chain combines TRBV7-9 with TRBJ2-3; D may be TRBD1 (6 bases). The CDR3 length is 12 residues. The V and J ends lost 11 bases and 0 bases respectively, with 9 bases between them. The germline V gene has CDR1 SEHNR and CDR2 FQNEAQ (reference sequence). The CDR3 DNA reads TGTGCCGAGCAGGGGAGCACAGATACGCAGTATTTT. It codes for CAEQGSTDTQYF.

V usage is TRBV7-8 and J usage is TRBJ2-3, with TRBD2 identical over 10 bases. V lost 1 base, J lost 0 bases, and 10 bases stayed unmatched. The CDR3 covers 19 residues. Germline CDR1 and CDR2: SGHVS and FQNEAQ. The CDR3 protein is CASSLVTSGTYYSTDTQYF. As DNA, the CDR3 is TGTGCCAGCAGCTTAGTAACTAGCGGGACATATTACAGCACAGATACGCAGTATTTT.